The clone carrying this T cell receptor (beta chain) was detected many times. The antigen remains undetermined. TCR beta libraries were made by quantitative 5'-RACE with molecular barcodes. TCRdb independently ran MiXCR on the 5' RACE reads; one entry per CDR3 protein. The sample lists 250,000 to 400,000 distinct CDR3 sequences; more than 9% were seen once. This CDR3 contains 15 residues. V was cut by 5 bases and J by 1 base, with 14 bases left in between. The V gene's germline CDR1 is DFQATT and CDR2 SNEGSKA (reference sequence). This sample is part of a study of CD8 T cells in ankylosing spondylitis. Study-wide results and limits: Clones linked with disease were CD8+ and fairly uncommon in the peripheral blood. Several of the motif variants were reported before in synovial fluid and blood from reactive arthritis.

V and J are TRBV20-1 and TRBJ1-4; D is unclear. Sequencing was carried out using blood, either unsorted or a sorted T cell fraction (not recorded which). This TCR derives from a female donor with ankylosing spondylitis or in good health (not recorded which). CDR3 in amino acids: CSAVRAPITNEKLFF. In nucleotides, the CDR3 is TGCAGTGCTGTCAGAGCTCCTATAACTAATGAAAAACTGTTTTTT.